Detailed here is one T cell receptor beta chain. This record belongs to a study of blood T cells in healthy people across ages. Study in general: About one barcoded beta molecule was captured per two T cells (by template switching).

Primed by a sample-barcoded 5' primer and a J-beta primer mix, a second PCR proceeded for 7 to 11 cycles. TCRdb processed the 5' RACE reads anew with MiXCR; each CDR3 protein has one entry. The sample comprises approximately 1.5 million distinct CDR3 sequences, 42% of which are singletons, and approximately 4% rests with the top ten. The V gene lost 1 base and the J gene lost 6 bases, with 13 bases spanning the gap. This CDR3 has 14 residues. The germline gives CDR1 SGHTA, CDR2 FQGNSA. Sequencing was done on a sample of blood. The clonotype comes from a woman aged 18-29 years in good health. This chain uses TRBV7-2 with TRBJ2-7; D gene uncertain. CDR3 residues: CASSLGQISTEQYF. The CDR3 DNA reads as TGTGCCAGCAGCTTAGGTCAGATAAGTACCGAGCAGTACTTC.